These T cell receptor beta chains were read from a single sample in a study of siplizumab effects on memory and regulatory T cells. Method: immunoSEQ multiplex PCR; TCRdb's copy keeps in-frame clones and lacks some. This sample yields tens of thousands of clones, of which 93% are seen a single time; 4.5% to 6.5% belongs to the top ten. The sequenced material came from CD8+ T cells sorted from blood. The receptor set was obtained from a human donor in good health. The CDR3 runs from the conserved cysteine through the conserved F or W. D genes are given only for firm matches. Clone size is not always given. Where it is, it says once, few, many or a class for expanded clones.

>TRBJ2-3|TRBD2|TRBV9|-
CASSVFSGGVTDTQYF
TGTGCCAGCAGCGTATTTAGCGGGGGGGTCACAGATACGCAGTATTTT
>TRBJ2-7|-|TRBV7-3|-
CASSLGQTPYEQYF
TGTGCCAGCAGCTTAGGGCAGACTCCCTACGAGCAGTACTTC
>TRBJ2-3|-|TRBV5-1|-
CASSLGSWGGDTQYF
TGCGCCAGCAGCTTGGGATCCTGGGGCGGGGATACGCAGTATTTT
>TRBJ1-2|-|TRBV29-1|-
CSAQLDGYTF
TGCAGCGCGCAGTTGGACGGCTACACCTTC
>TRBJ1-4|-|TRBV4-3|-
CASSLTSGSNEKLFF
TGCGCCAGCAGCCTGACGTCAGGGTCTAATGAGAAACTGTTTTTT
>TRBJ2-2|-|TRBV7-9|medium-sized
CASSRGQGTGELFF
TGTGCCAGCAGTAGAGGGCAGGGAACCGGGGAGCTGTTTTTT
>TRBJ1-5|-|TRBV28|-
CASSLPSLYSNQPQHF
TGTGCCAGCAGTTTGCCCTCCTTATATAGCAATCAGCCCCAGCATTTT
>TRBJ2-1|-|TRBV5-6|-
CASSWGRALNEQFF
TGTGCCAGCAGCTGGGGACGGGCCCTCAATGAGCAGTTCTTC
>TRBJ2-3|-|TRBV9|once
CASSDPVGLRSGTDTQYF
TGTGCCAGCAGCGACCCCGTCGGGCTCCGGTCGGGCACAGATACGCAGTATTTT
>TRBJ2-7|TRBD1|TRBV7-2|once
CASSLWGTAAYEQYF
TGTGCCAGCAGCTTATGGGGGACAGCCGCCTACGAGCAGTACTTC
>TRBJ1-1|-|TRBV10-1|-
CASSESIYTEAFF
TGCGCCAGCAGTGAGTCGATATACACTGAAGCTTTCTTT
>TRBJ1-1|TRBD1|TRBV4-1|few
CASSLGQGDTEAFF
TGCGCCAGCAGCCTTGGACAGGGGGACACTGAAGCTTTCTTT
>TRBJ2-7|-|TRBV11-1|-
CASSVDRWVPYEQYF
TGTGCCAGCAGCGTCGACAGGTGGGTCCCCTACGAGCAGTACTTC
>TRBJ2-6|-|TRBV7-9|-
CASSLATGLSGANVLTF
TGTGCCAGCAGCTTAGCGACGGGCCTCTCTGGGGCCAACGTCCTGACTTTC
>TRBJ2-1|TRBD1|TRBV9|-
CASSVDSGTGVSEQFF
TGTGCCAGCAGCGTAGATTCGGGGACAGGGGTTAGTGAGCAGTTCTTC
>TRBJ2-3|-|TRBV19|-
CASSMSGKDTQYF
TGTGCCAGTAGTATGTCGGGGAAAGATACGCAGTATTTT
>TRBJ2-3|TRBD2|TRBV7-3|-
CASSLGLAGTDTQYF
TGTGCCAGCAGCCTGGGACTAGCGGGGACAGATACGCAGTATTTT
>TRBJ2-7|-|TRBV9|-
CASSSTSSYEQYF
TGTGCCAGCAGCTCCACGTCCTCCTACGAGCAGTACTTC
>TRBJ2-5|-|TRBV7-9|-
CASRGRGRETQYF
TGTGCCAGCAGGGGCAGGGGCCGAGAGACCCAGTACTTC
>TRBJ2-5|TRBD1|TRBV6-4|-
CASSPASGQGAETQYF
TGTGCCAGCAGTCCTGCCTCGGGACAGGGGGCGGAGACCCAGTACTTC
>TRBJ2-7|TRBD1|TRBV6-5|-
CASSYGAGQDSYEQYF
TGTGCCAGCAGTTATGGGGCCGGACAGGACTCCTACGAGCAGTACTTC
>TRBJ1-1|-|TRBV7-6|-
CASSLRGTEAFF
TGTGCCAGCAGCTTAAGGGGGACTGAAGCTTTCTTT